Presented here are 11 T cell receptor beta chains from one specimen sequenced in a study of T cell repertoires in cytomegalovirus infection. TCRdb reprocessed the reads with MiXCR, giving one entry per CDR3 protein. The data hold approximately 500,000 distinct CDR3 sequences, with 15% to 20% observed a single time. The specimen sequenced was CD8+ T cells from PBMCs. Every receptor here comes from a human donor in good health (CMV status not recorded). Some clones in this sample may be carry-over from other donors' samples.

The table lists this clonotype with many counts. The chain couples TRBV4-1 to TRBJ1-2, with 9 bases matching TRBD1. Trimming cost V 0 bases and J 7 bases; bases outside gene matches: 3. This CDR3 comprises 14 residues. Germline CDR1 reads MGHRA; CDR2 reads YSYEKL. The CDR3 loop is CASSQDRDRAGYTF. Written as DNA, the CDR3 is TGCGCCAGCAGCCAAGATCGGGACAGGGCTGGCTACACCTTC.

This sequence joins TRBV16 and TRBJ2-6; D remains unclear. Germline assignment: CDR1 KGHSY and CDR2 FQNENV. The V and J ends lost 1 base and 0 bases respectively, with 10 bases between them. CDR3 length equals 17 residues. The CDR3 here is CASSQWQVHSGANVLTF. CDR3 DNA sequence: TGTGCCAGCAGCCAATGGCAGGTTCACTCTGGGGCCAACGTCCTGACTTTC. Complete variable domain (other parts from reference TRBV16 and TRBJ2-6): GEEVAQTPKHLVRGEGQKAKLYCAPIKGHSYVFWYQQVLKNEFKFLISFQNENVFDETGMPKERFSAKCLPNSPCSLEIQATKLEDSAVYFCASSQWQVHSGANVLTFGAGSRLTVL.

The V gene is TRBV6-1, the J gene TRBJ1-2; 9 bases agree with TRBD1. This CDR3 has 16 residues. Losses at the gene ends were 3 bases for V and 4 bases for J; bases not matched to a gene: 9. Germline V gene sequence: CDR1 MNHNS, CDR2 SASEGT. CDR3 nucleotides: TGTGCCAGCAGTGACCGGGACAGGGCTGAAGGCTATGGCTACACCTTC. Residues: CASSDRDRAEGYGYTF.

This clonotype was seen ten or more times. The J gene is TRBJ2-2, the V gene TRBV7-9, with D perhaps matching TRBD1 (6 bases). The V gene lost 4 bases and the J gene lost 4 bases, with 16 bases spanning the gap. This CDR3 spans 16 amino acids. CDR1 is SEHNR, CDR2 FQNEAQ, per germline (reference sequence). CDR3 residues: CASSSDRTASTGELFF. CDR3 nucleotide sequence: TGTGCCAGCAGCTCAGATCGGACAGCCTCCACCGGGGAGCTGTTTTTT. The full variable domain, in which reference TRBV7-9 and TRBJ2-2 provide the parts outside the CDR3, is DTGVSQNPRHKITKRGQNVTFRCDPISEHNRLYWYRQTLGQGPEFLTYFQNEAQLEKSRLLSDRFSAERPKGSFSTLEIQRTEQGDSAMYLCASSSDRTASTGELFFGEGSRLTVL.

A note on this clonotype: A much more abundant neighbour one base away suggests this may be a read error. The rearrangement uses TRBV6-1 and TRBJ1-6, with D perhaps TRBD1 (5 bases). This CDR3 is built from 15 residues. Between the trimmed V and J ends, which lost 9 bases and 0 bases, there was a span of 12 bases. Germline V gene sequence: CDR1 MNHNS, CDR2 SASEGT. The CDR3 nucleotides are TGTGCCAGAAGTTACGGGGGCTCCTATAATTCACCCCTCCACTTT. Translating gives CARSYGGSYNSPLHF.

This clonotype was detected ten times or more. The DNA of the CDR3 is TGTGCCAGCAGCTTTACCGCCGGGACAGAAGTTAATCAGCCCCAGCATTTT. This gives the protein CASSFTAGTEVNQPQHF. The J gene is TRBJ1-5, the V gene TRBV7-9; 7 bases agree with TRBD1. Germline V gene lookup returns CDR1 SEHNR and CDR2 FQNEAQ (reference sequence). The CDR3 runs to 17 residues. With V trimmed by 3 bases and J by 4 bases, 12 bases remained unmatched.

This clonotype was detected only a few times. The CDR3 is CASSHSDRLVDTQYF. In DNA, the CDR3 is TGTGCCAGCAGTCATTCGGATCGGCTTGTGGATACGCAGTATTTT. The chain employs TRBV28 and TRBJ2-3; the D is unclear. Germline loops: CDR1 MDHEN, CDR2 SYDVKM. This CDR3 spans 15 amino acids. V shed 5 bases and J shed 6 bases, with 18 bases lying between them. The whole variable domain, remainder taken from reference TRBV28 and TRBJ2-3, is DVKVTQSSRYLVKRTGEKVFLECVQDMDHENMFWYRQDPGLGLRLIYFSYDVKMKEKGDIPEGYSVSREKKERFSLILESASTNQTSMYLCASSHSDRLVDTQYFGPGTRLTVL.

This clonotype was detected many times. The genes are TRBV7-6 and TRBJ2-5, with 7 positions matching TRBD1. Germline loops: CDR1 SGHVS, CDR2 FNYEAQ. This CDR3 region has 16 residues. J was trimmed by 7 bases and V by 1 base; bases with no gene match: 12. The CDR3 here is CASSLVGGTSGGTQYF. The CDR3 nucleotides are TGTGCCAGCAGCTTAGTCGGTGGGACATCAGGGGGGACCCAGTACTTC.

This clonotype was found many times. CDR3 DNA sequence: TGTGCCAGCAGCCATCTAGCGGGAGCCAATGAGCAGTTCTTC. The encoded protein is CASSHLAGANEQFF. The chain uses TRBV7-9 and TRBJ2-1; 10 bases fit TRBD2. V was pared by 5 bases and J by 6 bases, with 4 bases of the junction left unmatched. The V gene's germline CDR1 is SEHNR and CDR2 FQNEAQ (reference sequence). The CDR3 is 14 amino acids.

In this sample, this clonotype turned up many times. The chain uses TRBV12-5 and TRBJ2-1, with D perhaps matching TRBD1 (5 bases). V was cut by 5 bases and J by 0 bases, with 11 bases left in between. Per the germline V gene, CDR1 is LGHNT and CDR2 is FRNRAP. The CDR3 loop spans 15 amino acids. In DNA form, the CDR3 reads TGTGCTAGTGGTCCCCTAGGGGCCTCCTACAATGAGCAGTTCTTC. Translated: CASGPLGASYNEQFF.

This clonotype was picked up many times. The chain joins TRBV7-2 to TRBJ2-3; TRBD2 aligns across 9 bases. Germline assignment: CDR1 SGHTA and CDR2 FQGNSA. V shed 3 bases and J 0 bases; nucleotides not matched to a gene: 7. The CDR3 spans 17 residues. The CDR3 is CASSFFGLASSTDTQYF. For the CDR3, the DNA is TGTGCCAGCAGCTTCTTCGGACTAGCGTCTAGCACAGATACGCAGTATTTT.